This T cell receptor (beta chain) was recovered during a study of T cell repertoires in cytomegalovirus infection. Study summary: Matching HLA type and CMV infection were both indicated by public TCR beta signatures. General study findings and limits: There were HLA-C-restricted CMV-specific TCR beta clonotypes dominating the ex vivo response.

A single record per CDR3 protein comes from TCRdb applying MiXCR to the reads. The sample consists of more than 85,000 distinct CDR3 sequences, around a quarter of them appearing once. A note on this clonotype: The antigen remains undetermined.

The sequenced material came from CD8+ T cells from PBMCs. This clonotype was sampled from a human donor in good health (CMV status not recorded). Some clones in this sample may be carry-over from other donors' samples.

This CDR3 reads CASSQDAMGTSGNTIYF. In nucleotides, the CDR3 is TGCGCCAGCAGCCAAGACGCAATGGGGACCTCTGGAAACACCATATATTTT. The gene calls are TRBV4-3 and TRBJ1-3, with a weak D call TRBD1 (5 bases). V lost 0 bases and J lost 0, with 12 bases in between. The germline V gene encodes CDR1 LGHNA and CDR2 YSLEER. There are 17 residues in the CDR3.